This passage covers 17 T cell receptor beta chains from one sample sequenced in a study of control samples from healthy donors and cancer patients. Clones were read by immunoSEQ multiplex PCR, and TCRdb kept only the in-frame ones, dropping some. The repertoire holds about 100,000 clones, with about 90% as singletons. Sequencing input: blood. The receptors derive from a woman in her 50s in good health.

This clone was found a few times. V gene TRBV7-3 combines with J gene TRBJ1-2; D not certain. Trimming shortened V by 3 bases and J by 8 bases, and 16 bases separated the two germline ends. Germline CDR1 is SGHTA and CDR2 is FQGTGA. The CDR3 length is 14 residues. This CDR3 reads CASSFGPFQEGYTF. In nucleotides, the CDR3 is TGTGCCAGCAGCTTCGGACCTTTTCAAGAAGGCTACACCTTC.

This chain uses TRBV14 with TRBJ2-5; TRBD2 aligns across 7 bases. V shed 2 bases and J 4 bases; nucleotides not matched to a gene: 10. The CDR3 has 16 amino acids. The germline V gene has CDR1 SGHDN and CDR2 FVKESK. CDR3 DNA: TGTGCCAGCAGCCAATGGAGCGGGACCTACCGAGAGACCCAGTACTTC. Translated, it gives CASSQWSGTYRETQYF.

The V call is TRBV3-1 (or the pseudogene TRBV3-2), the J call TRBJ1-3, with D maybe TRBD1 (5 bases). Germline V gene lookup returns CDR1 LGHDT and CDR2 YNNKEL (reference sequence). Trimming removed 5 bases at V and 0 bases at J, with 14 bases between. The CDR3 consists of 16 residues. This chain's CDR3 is CASSSDRANSGNTIYF. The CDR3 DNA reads TGTGCCAGCAGCTCAGACAGAGCCAACTCTGGAAACACCATATATTTT.

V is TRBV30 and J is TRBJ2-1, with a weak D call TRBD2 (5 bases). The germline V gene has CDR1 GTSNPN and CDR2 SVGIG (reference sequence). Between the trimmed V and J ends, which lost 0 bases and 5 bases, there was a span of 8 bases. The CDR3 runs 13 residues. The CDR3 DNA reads TGTGCCTGGAGTGTACTAGGAGACAATGAGCAGTTCTTC. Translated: CAWSVLGDNEQFF.

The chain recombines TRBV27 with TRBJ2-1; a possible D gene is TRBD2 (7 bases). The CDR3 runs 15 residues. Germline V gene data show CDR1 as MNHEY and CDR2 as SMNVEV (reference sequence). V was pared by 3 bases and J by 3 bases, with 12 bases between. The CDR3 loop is CASSFRGGNYNEQFF. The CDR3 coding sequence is TGTGCCAGCAGTTTTAGGGGGGGGAACTACAATGAGCAGTTCTTC.

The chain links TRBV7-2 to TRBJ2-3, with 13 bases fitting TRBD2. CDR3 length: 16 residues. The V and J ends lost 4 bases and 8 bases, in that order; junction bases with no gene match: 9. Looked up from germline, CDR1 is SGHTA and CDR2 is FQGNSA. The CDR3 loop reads CASSSPGLAGPSTQYF. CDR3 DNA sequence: TGTGCCAGCAGCTCCCCGGGACTAGCGGGGCCATCTACGCAGTATTTT.

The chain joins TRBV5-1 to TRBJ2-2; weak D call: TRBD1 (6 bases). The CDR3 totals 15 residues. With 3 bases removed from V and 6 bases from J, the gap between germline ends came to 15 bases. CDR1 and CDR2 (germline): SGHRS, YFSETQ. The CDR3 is CASSWTVLQPGELFF. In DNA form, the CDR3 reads TGCGCCAGCAGCTGGACAGTTCTTCAACCCGGGGAGCTGTTTTTT.

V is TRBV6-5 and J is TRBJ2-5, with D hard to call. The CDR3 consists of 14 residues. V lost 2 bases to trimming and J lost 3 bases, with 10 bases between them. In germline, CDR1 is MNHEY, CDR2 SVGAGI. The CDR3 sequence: CASSYTRAKETQYF. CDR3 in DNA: TGTGCCAGCAGTTACACTCGGGCAAAAGAGACCCAGTACTTC.

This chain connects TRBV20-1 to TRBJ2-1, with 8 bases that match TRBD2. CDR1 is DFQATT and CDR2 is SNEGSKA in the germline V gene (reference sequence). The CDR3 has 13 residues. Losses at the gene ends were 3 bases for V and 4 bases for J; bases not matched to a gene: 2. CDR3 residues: CSASVAGYNEQFF. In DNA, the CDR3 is TGCAGTGCTAGTGTAGCGGGGTACAATGAGCAGTTCTTC.

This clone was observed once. As DNA, the CDR3 is TGTGCCAGCAGTGAAAGGGGACAGGGGGCGAGTCAGCCCCAGCATTTT. Its translation: CASSERGQGASQPQHF. The chain combines TRBV6-1 with TRBJ1-5, with TRBD1 matching over 12 bases. V dropped 2 bases and J dropped 6; count of bases not matched to a gene: 5. The CDR3 spans 16 residues. Germline V lookup: CDR1 MNHNS, CDR2 SASEGT.

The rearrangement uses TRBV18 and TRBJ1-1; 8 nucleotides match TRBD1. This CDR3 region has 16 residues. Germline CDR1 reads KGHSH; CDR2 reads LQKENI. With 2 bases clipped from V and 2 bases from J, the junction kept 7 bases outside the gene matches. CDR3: CASSPSFGQGNTEAFF. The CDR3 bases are TGTGCCAGCTCACCATCTTTCGGACAGGGAAACACTGAAGCTTTCTTT.

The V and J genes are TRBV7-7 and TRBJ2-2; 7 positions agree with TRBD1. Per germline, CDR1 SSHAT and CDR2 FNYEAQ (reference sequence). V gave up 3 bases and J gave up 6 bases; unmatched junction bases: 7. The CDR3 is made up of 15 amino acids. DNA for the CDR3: TGTGCCAGCAGCTTCGGTCGGCAGGGGGCCGGGGAGCTGTTTTTT. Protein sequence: CASSFGRQGAGELFF.

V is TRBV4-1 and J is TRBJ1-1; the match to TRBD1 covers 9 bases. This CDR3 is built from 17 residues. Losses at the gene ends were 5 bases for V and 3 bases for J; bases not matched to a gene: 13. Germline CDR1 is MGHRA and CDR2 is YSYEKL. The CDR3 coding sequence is TGCGCCAGCAGCTACGCCGGGACAGGGAACATCCACACTGAAGCTTTCTTT. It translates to CASSYAGTGNIHTEAFF.

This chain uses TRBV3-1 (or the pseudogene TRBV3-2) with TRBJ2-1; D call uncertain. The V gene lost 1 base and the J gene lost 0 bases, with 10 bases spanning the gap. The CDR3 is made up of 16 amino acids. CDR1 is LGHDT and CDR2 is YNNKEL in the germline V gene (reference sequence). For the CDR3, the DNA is TGTGCCAGCAGCCAAGTCGTCCTAAGCTCCTACAATGAGCAGTTCTTC. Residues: CASSQVVLSSYNEQFF.

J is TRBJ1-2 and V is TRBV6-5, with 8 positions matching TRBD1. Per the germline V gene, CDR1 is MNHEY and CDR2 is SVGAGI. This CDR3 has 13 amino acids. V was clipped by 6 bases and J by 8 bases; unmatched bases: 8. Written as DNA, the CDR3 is TGTGCCAGCAGCCGCGGACAGGGTTTCGGCTACACCTTC. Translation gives CASSRGQGFGYTF.

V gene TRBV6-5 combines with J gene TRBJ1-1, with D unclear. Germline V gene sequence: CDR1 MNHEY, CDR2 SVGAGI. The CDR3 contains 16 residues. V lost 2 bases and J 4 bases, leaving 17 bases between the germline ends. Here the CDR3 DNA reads TGTGCCAGCAGTTACCGACACAGAAATAAGGGCACTGAAGCTTTCTTT. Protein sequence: CASSYRHRNKGTEAFF.

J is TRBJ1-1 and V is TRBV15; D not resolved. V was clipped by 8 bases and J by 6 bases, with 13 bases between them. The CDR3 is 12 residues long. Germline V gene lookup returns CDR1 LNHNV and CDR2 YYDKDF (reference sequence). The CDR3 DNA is TGTGCCACCTCACGGGATTTGGCTGAAGCTTTCTTT. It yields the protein CATSRDLAEAFF.